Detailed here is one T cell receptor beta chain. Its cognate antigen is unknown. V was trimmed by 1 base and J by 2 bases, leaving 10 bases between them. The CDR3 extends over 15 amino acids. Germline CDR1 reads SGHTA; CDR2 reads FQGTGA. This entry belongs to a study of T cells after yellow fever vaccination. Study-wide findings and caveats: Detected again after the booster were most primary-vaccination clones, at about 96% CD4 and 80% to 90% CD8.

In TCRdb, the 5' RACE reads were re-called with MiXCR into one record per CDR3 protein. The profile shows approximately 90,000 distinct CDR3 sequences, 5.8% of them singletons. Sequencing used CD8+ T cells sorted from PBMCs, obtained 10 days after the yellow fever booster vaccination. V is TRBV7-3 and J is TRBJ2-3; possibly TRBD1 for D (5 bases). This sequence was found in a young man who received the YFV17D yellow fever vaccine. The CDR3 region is CASSLNPGNTDTQYF. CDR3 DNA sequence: TGTGCCAGCAGCTTAAACCCAGGGAACACAGATACGCAGTATTTT.